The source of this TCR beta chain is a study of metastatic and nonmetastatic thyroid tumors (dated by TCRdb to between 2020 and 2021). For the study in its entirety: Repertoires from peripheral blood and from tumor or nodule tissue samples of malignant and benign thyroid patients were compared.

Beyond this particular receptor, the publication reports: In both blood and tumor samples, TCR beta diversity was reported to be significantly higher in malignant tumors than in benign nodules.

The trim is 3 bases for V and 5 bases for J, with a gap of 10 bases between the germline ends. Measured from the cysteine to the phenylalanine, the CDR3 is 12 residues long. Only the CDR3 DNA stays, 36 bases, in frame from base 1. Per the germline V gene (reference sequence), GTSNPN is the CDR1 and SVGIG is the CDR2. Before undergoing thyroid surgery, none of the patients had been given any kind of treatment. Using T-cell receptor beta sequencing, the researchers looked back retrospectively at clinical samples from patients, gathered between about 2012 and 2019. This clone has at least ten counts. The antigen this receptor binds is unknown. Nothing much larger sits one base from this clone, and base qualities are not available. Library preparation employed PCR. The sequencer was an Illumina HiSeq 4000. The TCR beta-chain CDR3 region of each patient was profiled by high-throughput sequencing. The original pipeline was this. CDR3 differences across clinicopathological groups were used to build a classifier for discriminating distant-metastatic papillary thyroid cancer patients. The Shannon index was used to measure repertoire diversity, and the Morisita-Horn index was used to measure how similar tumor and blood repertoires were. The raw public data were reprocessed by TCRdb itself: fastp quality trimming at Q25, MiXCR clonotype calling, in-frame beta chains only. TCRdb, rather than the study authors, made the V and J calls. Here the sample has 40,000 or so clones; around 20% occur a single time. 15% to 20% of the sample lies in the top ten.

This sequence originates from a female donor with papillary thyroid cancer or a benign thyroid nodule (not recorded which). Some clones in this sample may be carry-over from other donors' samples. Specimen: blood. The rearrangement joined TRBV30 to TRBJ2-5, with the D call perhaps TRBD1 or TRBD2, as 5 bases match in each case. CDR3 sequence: CAWRWGTETQYF. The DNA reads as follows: TGTGCCTGGAGGTGGGGGACGGAGACCCAGTACTTC.